These 3 T cell receptor beta chains share one sample of origin, sequenced in a study of post-analysis software for immune sequencing data. Findings of the study overall: When patients were compared with controls, 4 or 5 TRBV segments were more frequent, TRBV5-6, TRBV5-1 and TRBV20-1 among them.

These receptors have no identified antigens. Included in the TCR beta cDNA libraries were unique molecular identifiers. TCRdb fed the PCR reads into MiXCR, producing one record per CDR3 protein. The table lists 600,000 to 750,000 distinct CDR3 sequences, approximately 60% of them singletons, with 11% in the top ten. Sequencing was performed on blood. The receptors derive from a girl aged 2 to 9 with multiple sclerosis.

The rearrangement uses TRBV7-2 and TRBJ2-6, with D possibly being TRBD1 (6 bases). Germline V gives CDR1 SGHTA, CDR2 FQGNSA. Trimming took 3 bases from V and 2 from J, leaving 14 bases between them. This CDR3 contains 17 residues. CDR3 region: CASSLAPTGTGANVLTF. The CDR3 region has the DNA TGTGCCAGCAGCTTGGCCCCTACAGGGACTGGGGCCAACGTCCTGACTTTC.

This chain links TRBV15 with TRBJ1-4; TRBD1 is a possible D gene (5 bases). CDR1 is LNHNV and CDR2 is YYDKDF in the germline V gene (reference sequence). This CDR3 comprises 16 residues. V lost 1 base and J 4 bases, leaving 13 bases between the germline ends. For the CDR3, the DNA is TGTGCCACCAGCAGAGGTGGGGACGGCTATAATGAAAAACTGTTTTTT. Translated, it gives CATSRGGDGYNEKLFF. Based on the CDR3 plus reference TRBV15 and TRBJ1-4, the full variable domain is DAMVIQNPRYQVTQFGKPVTLSCSQTLNHNVMYWYQQKSSQAPKLLFHYYDKDFNNEADTPDNFQSRRPNTSFCFLDIRSPGLGDTAMYLCATSRGGDGYNEKLFFGSGTQLSVL.

The rearrangement uses TRBV20-1 and TRBJ1-6; a possible D gene is TRBD1 (5 bases). The CDR3 has 13 amino acids. Germline V gene data show CDR1 as DFQATT and CDR2 as SNEGSKA (reference sequence). Trimming pared 3 bases from V and 8 bases from J, leaving 11 bases between. CDR3 region: CSARQGGDSPLHF. The CDR3 DNA reads as TGCAGTGCTAGGCAGGGTGGGGATTCACCCCTCCACTTT.